The 22 T cell receptor beta chains presented below share a single source sample, sequenced in a study of T cell changes during pregnancy in multiple sclerosis (dated by TCRdb to the late 2010s). Library preparation used the immunoSEQ multiplex PCR assay. TCRdb provides this immuneACCESS table in a form limited to in-frame rearrangements. Some clones are lacking; in checked studies, under half of them reflect an unresolved V gene, and why the rest are absent is not known. The sample profile shows some 52,000 clones; approximately 92% of them were found once. The ten largest clones take up roughly 0.25% of the sample. This sample comprised CD4+ T cells from peripheral blood mononuclear cells, obtained in the third trimester of pregnancy. The receptors derive from a female donor with multiple sclerosis, enrolled in a pregnancy study.

The chain carries TRBV18 and TRBJ2-2; D is perhaps TRBD1 (5 bases). The V gene lost 5 bases and the J gene lost 1 base, with 11 bases spanning the gap. CDR1 and CDR2 (germline): KGHSH, LQKENI. This CDR3 is built from 15 residues. The CDR3 loop is CASSSRQQNTGELFF. The CDR3 DNA sequence: TGTGCCAGCTCATCACGACAGCAGAACACCGGGGAGCTGTTTTTT.

The rearrangement uses TRBV21-1 and TRBJ1-2. TRBV21-1 counts as a pseudogene. This CDR3 has 17 residues. DNA of the CDR3: TGTGCCAGCAGCCCATGGGCGGGGAAGGCAGATGACTATGGCTACACCTTC. Encoded protein: CASSPWAGKADDYGYTF.

The chain recombines TRBV15 with TRBJ2-7; the match to TRBD1 covers 9 bases. The trim removed 2 bases at V and 3 bases at J, leaving 11 bases unmatched. CDR1 and CDR2 (germline): LNHNV, YYDKDF (reference sequence). This CDR3 contains 17 residues. The CDR3 is CATSRLIPSDRGYEQYF. DNA for the CDR3: TGTGCCACCAGCAGACTAATACCTTCGGACAGGGGCTACGAGCAGTACTTC. Variable domain in full (rest from reference TRBV15 and TRBJ2-7): DAMVIQNPRYQVTQFGKPVTLSCSQTLNHNVMYWYQQKSSQAPKLLFHYYDKDFNNEADTPDNFQSRRPNTSFCFLDIRSPGLGDTAMYLCATSRLIPSDRGYEQYFGPGTRLTVT.

This clone was observed once. In DNA form, the CDR3 reads TGTGCCTGGAGTGGCCGACAGGGAAGCTCCTACGAGCAGTACTTC. This encodes CAWSGRQGSSYEQYF. V gene TRBV30 combines with J gene TRBJ2-7; 7 bases are a match to TRBD1. The CDR3 is 15 residues long. In germline, CDR1 is GTSNPN, CDR2 SVGIG (reference sequence). After removal of 1 base from V and 0 bases from J, the junction contained 6 bases not matched to a gene.

The chain carries TRBV7-7 and TRBJ2-7, with TRBD1 matching over 11 bases. The germline V gene encodes CDR1 SSHAT and CDR2 FNYEAQ (reference sequence). The CDR3 spans 15 residues. V trimming: 5 bases; J trimming: 1 base; junction bases outside the gene matches: 4. The chain's CDR3 is CASSLGQGESYEQYF. In nucleotides, the CDR3 is TGTGCCAGCAGCCTGGGACAGGGGGAATCCTACGAGCAGTACTTC.

The genes are TRBV19 and TRBJ2-5, with TRBD2 matching 7 bases. With 4 bases clipped from V and 1 base from J, the junction kept 6 bases outside the gene matches. CDR3 length: 15 residues. Germline loops: CDR1 LNHDA, CDR2 SQIVND (reference sequence). CDR3 nucleotides: TGTGCCAGTAGTAAGGATAGCGGGCTCCAAGAGACCCAGTACTTC. As protein: CASSKDSGLQETQYF.

This rearrangement joins TRBV5-4 to TRBJ2-3; weak D call: TRBD1 (6 bases). The germline V gene has CDR1 SGHNT and CDR2 YYREEE (reference sequence). This CDR3 has 15 amino acids. V was shortened by 2 bases and J by 0 bases, with 10 bases between the two germline ends. CDR3 residues: CASSFPGVSTDTQYF. The CDR3 nucleotides are TGTGCCAGCAGCTTCCCAGGGGTTAGCACAGATACGCAGTATTTT.

The J gene is TRBJ1-1, the V gene TRBV6-5, with D perhaps TRBD1 (5 bases). CDR1 is MNHEY, CDR2 SVGAGI, per germline. CDR3 length: 13 amino acids. V lost 5 bases and J 4 bases, leaving 11 bases between the germline ends. CDR3 nucleotides: TGTGCCAGCAGTGACAGAACCCGCACTGAAGCTTTCTTT. This translates into CASSDRTRTEAFF.

This chain links TRBV19 with TRBJ1-2, with TRBD1 matching 11 bases. This CDR3 contains 14 residues. After removal of 6 bases from V and 4 bases from J, the junction contained 4 bases not matched to a gene. The germline CDR1 and CDR2 sequences are LNHDA and SQIVND (reference sequence). CDR3 residues: CASRRGQGGYGYTF. The CDR3 bases are TGTGCCAGTAGGAGGGGACAGGGGGGCTATGGCTACACCTTC.

The gene calls are TRBV6-5 and TRBJ2-7; TRBD2 matches at 7 bases. Germline V gene data show CDR1 as MNHEY and CDR2 as SVGAGI. With V trimmed by 6 bases and J by 7 bases, 9 bases remained unmatched. There are 13 residues in the CDR3. CDR3 coding DNA: TGTGCCAGCAGCAATCGGGGGGTGGGAGAGCAGTACTTC. As protein: CASSNRGVGEQYF.

This rearrangement joins TRBV7-9 to TRBJ1-1; D possibly corresponds to TRBD1 (5 bases). This CDR3 spans 15 amino acids. Trimming took off 6 bases at V and 1 base at J, with 15 bases between the two ends. Germline lookup yields CDR1 SEHNR and CDR2 FQNEAQ (reference sequence). The CDR3 spells CASRTVRDTNTEAFF. For the CDR3, the DNA is TGTGCCAGCAGGACGGTCAGGGATACGAACACTGAAGCTTTCTTT.

This clone was seen only a few times. The genes are TRBV9 and TRBJ1-4, with 7 bases identical to TRBD1. Unmatched junction bases numbered 2, after V lost 0 bases and J lost 3 bases. The germline V gene encodes CDR1 SGDLS and CDR2 YYNGEE. CDR3 length: 15 residues. The CDR3 region is CASSVGQGANEKLFF. The CDR3 DNA sequence: TGTGCCAGCAGCGTAGGTCAGGGGGCTAATGAAAAACTGTTTTTT.

The CDR3 coding sequence is TGTGCCAGCAGCGGACGACAGGCCTCCTACGAGCAGTACTTC. Translation gives CASSGRQASYEQYF. This chain connects TRBV9 to TRBJ2-7, with D maybe TRBD1 (6 bases). Germline CDR1 reads SGDLS; CDR2 reads YYNGEE. The length of the CDR3 is 14 residues. The V and J ends lost 3 bases and 0 bases respectively, with 10 bases between them.

This chain joins TRBV19 and TRBJ2-2; D is possibly TRBD1 (6 bases). V lost 7 bases and J lost 1, with 10 bases in between. The CDR3 has 14 residues. CDR1 is LNHDA, CDR2 SQIVND, per germline (reference sequence). CDR3: CASKLGQNTGELFF. The CDR3 DNA follows: TGTGCCAGTAAACTGGGACAGAACACCGGGGAGCTGTTTTTT.

In this sample, this clone turned up a few times. The chain links TRBV7-6 to TRBJ2-1; a weak D match, TRBD2 (6 bases). This CDR3 has 14 amino acids. With 1 base removed from V and 8 bases from J, the gap between germline ends came to 12 bases. Germline CDR1 is SGHVS and CDR2 is FNYEAQ. The CDR3 reads CASSLVGGRDEQFF. The CDR3 DNA reads TGTGCCAGCAGCTTAGTAGGAGGGCGGGATGAGCAGTTCTTC.

The CDR3 DNA sequence: TGTGCCAGCAGCCTAACAGGGGTTCCCCCCTACGAGCAGTACTTC. Translated, it gives CASSLTGVPPYEQYF. The chain recombines TRBV14 with TRBJ2-7; 7 nucleotides match TRBD1. The CDR3 is made up of 15 amino acids. After removal of 4 bases from V and 2 bases from J, the junction contained 8 bases not matched to a gene. Germline CDR1 and CDR2: SGHDN and FVKESK.

This clone came up once. The chain joins TRBV5-4 to TRBJ2-3, with a weak D call TRBD1 (6 bases). The CDR3 totals 15 residues. The V gene lost 2 bases and the J gene lost 4 bases, with 14 bases spanning the gap. CDR1 is SGHNT, CDR2 YYREEE, per germline (reference sequence). DNA for the CDR3: TGTGCCAGCAGCTTCGGGACATTCATTTCAGATACGCAGTATTTT. Its translation is CASSFGTFISDTQYF.

The J gene is TRBJ1-1, the V gene TRBV7-2; D might be TRBD1 (5 bases). The CDR3 is 15 residues long. Trimming left V 4 bases short and J 2 bases short, with 14 bases between. Germline V gives CDR1 SGHTA, CDR2 FQGNSA. CDR3 in DNA: TGTGCCAGCAGCTACTACGGGGGGATAAACACTGAAGCTTTCTTT. Translating it yields CASSYYGGINTEAFF.

The V call is TRBV5-1, the J call TRBJ1-3; 7 bases match TRBD1. The CDR3 extends over 16 amino acids. Trimming at V came to 4 bases and at J to 0 bases, leaving 7 bases not matched to a gene. Germline V CDR1 and CDR2: SGHRS, YFSETQ. The CDR3 region has the DNA TGCGCCAGCAGCCTGACAGGGATTGACTCTGGAAACACCATATATTTT. This codes for CASSLTGIDSGNTIYF.

V is TRBV7-2 and J is TRBJ1-5; D might be TRBD1 (6 bases). In germline, CDR1 is SGHTA, CDR2 FQGNSA. This CDR3 contains 17 residues. V shed 2 bases and J shed 2 bases, with 16 bases lying between them. The CDR3 protein is CASSLTAAGEGNQPQHF. The DNA for the CDR3 is TGTGCCAGCAGCTTAACGGCGGCAGGGGAAGGCAATCAGCCCCAGCATTTT.

The gene calls are TRBV9 and TRBJ2-2; perhaps TRBD1 as D (5 bases). Per germline, CDR1 SGDLS and CDR2 YYNGEE. The V end lost 4 bases, the J end lost 4 bases, and 20 bases lay between the germline ends. The CDR3 totals 17 residues. The CDR3 region is CASSPSAGYEGTGELFF. In DNA form, the CDR3 reads TGTGCCAGCAGCCCCTCGGCAGGGTATGAAGGCACCGGGGAGCTGTTTTTT.

V is TRBV11-2 and J is TRBJ1-4, with D perhaps TRBD1 (5 bases). This CDR3 has 16 amino acids. CDR1 is SGHAT, CDR2 FQNNGV, per germline. Trimming stripped 3 bases from V and 8 bases from J, with 19 bases between. The CDR3 is CASSFNAGLGDEKLFF. CDR3 coding DNA: TGTGCCAGCAGCTTTAACGCGGGGTTGGGGGACGAAAAACTGTTTTTT.